This passage covers 6 T cell receptor beta chains from one sample sequenced in a study of CD8 T cells in Susac syndrome. Reverse transcription of about 0.5 to 1 ug RNA used random hexamers. In TCRdb, the immunoSEQ multiplex PCR reads were re-called with MiXCR into one record per CDR3 protein. This table has roughly 140,000 distinct CDR3 sequences, about 95% appearing once. Material for sequencing was CD4+ T cells from PBMCs. The receptors come from a human donor with Susac syndrome.

This clonotype occurred a few times. The chain combines TRBV14 with TRBJ2-2, with unresolved D. The germline gives CDR1 SGHDN, CDR2 FVKESK. Trimming left V 1 base short and J 4 bases short, with 7 bases between. The CDR3 length is 14 residues. The CDR3 coding sequence is TGTGCCAGCAGCCAAGCGGGCCGCACCGGGGAGCTGTTTTTT. This codes for CASSQAGRTGELFF.

V is TRBV15 and J is TRBJ2-7; TRBD2 is a possible D gene (5 bases). Germline V CDR1 and CDR2: LNHNV, YYDKDF (reference sequence). V lost 3 bases, J lost 6 bases, and 18 bases lay in between. This CDR3 is built from 15 residues. Written as DNA, the CDR3 is TGTGCCACCAGCAGCCACCTTGGAGGTGGGGTCGAGCAGTACTTC. Translation gives CATSSHLGGGVEQYF.

The chain recombines TRBV20-1 with TRBJ1-1; D is undetermined. CDR3 size: 11 residues. Germline V gives CDR1 DFQATT, CDR2 SNEGSKA (reference sequence). Trimming took off 0 bases at V and 11 bases at J, with 10 bases between the two ends. CDR3 sequence reads: CSARDRTEAFF. The CDR3, as DNA: TGCAGTGCTAGAGATAGGACCGAGGCTTTCTTT.

This clonotype was seen a single time. V and J are TRBV20-1 and TRBJ2-1; 13 bases align to TRBD2. Per the germline V gene, CDR1 is DFQATT and CDR2 is SNEGSKA (reference sequence). J lost 9 bases, V lost 1 base, and 6 bases had no gene match. The CDR3 covers 15 residues. In nucleotides, the CDR3 is TGCAGTGCTAGAGCAGGGACTAGCGGGGTAGGTGAGCAGTTCTTC. It yields the protein CSARAGTSGVGEQFF.

CDR3 sequence reads: CSVGDRAYQETQYF. The CDR3 DNA follows: TGCAGCGTAGGGGACAGGGCGTACCAAGAGACCCAGTACTTC. V is TRBV29-1 and J is TRBJ2-5; 9 nucleotides match TRBD1. Germline CDR1 is SQVTM and CDR2 is ANQGSEA. This CDR3 is built from 14 residues. V shed 6 bases and J 0 bases; nucleotides not matched to a gene: 5. Together with reference TRBV29-1 and TRBJ2-5, the CDR3 gives the full variable domain: SAVISQKPSRDICQRGTSLTIQCQVDSQVTMMFWYRQQPGQSLTLIATANQGSEATYESGFVIDKFPISRPNLTFSTLTVSNMSPEDSSIYLCSVGDRAYQETQYFGPGTRLLVL.

The chain carries TRBV29-1 and TRBJ2-5; tentative D call: TRBD2 (6 bases). The CDR3 is 12 residues long. CDR1 and CDR2 (germline): SQVTM, ANQGSEA. Trimming pared 6 bases from V and 1 base from J, leaving 9 bases between. The CDR3 DNA reads as TGCAGCGTAAAGGAGGGCCAAGAGACCCAGTACTTC. It translates to CSVKEGQETQYF.